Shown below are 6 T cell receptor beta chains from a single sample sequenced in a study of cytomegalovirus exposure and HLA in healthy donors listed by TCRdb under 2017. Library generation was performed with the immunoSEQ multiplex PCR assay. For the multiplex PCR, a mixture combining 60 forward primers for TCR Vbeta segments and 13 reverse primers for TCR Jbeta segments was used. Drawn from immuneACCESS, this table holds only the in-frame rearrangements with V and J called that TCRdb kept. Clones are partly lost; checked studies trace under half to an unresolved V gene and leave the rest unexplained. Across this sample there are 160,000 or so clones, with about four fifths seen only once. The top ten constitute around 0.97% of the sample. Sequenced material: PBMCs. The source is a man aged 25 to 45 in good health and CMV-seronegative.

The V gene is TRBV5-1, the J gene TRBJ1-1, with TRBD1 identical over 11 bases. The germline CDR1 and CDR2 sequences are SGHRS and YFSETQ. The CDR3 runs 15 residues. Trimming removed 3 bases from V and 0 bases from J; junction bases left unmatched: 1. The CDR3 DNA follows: TGCGCCAGCAGCTGGGGACAGGGGGTGAACACTGAAGCTTTCTTT. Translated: CASSWGQGVNTEAFF.

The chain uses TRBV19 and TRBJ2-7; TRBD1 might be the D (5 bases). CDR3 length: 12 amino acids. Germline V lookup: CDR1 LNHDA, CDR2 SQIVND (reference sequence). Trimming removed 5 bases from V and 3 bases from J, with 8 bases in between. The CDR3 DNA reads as TGTGCCAGTAGTCAGGGTTACTACGAGCAGTACTTC. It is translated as CASSQGYYEQYF.

CDR3 residues: CASSTRTSGRALQYF. The CDR3 coding sequence is TGTGCCAGCAGTACCAGGACTAGCGGGAGGGCCCTACAGTATTTT. The V gene is TRBV27, the J gene TRBJ2-3; 15 nucleotides match TRBD2. Germline V gene lookup returns CDR1 MNHEY and CDR2 SMNVEV (reference sequence). J was trimmed by 12 bases and V by 5 bases; bases with no gene match: 9. This CDR3 spans 15 amino acids.

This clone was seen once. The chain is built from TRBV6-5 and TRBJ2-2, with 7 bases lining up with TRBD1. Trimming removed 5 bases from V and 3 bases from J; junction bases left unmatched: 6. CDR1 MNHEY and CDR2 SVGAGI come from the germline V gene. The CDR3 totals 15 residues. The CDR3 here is CASSPTGAYTGELFF. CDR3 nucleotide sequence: TGTGCCAGCAGTCCTACAGGGGCCTACACCGGGGAGCTGTTTTTT.

The CDR3 DNA follows: TGTGCCAGCAGTGAGCAACAGCAGCCCCAGCATTTT. It specifies CASSEQQQPQHF. The chain carries TRBV2 and TRBJ1-5; D is uncertain. The germline V gene encodes CDR1 SNHLY and CDR2 FYNNEI. V lost 3 bases, J lost 7 bases, and 7 bases lay in between. The CDR3 runs to 12 residues.

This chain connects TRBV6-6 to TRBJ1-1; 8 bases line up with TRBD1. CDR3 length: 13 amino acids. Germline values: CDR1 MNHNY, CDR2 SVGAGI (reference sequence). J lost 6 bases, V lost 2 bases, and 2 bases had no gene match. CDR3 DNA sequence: TGTGCCAGCAGTTACGGGACAGGCGCTGAAGCTTTCTTT. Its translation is CASSYGTGAEAFF.